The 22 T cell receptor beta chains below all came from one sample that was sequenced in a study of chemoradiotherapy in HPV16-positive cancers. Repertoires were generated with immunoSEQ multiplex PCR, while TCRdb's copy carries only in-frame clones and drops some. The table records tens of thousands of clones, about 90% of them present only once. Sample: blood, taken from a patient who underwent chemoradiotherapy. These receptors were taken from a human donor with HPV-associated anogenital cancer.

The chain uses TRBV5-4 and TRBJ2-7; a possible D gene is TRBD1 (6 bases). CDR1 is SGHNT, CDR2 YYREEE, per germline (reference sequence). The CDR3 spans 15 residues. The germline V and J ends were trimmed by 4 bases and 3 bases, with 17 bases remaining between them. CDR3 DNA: TGTGCCAGCAGCACTACGGAAGGGGGTAACTACGAGCAGTACTTC. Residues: CASSTTEGGNYEQYF.

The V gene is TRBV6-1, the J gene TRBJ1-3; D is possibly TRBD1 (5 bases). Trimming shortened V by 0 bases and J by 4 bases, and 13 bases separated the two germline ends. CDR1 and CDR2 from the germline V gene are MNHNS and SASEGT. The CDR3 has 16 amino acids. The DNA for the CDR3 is TGTGCCAGCAGTGAAGCGAGCGAGGGGTACGGAAACACCATATATTTT. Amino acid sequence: CASSEASEGYGNTIYF.

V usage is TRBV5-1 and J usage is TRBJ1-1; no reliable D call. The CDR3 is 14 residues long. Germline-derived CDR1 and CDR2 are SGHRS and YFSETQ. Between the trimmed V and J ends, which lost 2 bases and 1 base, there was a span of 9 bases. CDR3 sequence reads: CASSLTDRNTEAFF. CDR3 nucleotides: TGCGCCAGCAGCTTAACAGACCGGAACACTGAAGCTTTCTTT.

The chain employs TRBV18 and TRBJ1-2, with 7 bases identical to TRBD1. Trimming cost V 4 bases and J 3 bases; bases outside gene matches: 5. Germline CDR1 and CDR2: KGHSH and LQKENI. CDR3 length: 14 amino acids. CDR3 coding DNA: TGTGCCAGCTCACGAGAGACAGGGCACTATGGCTACACCTTC. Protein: CASSRETGHYGYTF.

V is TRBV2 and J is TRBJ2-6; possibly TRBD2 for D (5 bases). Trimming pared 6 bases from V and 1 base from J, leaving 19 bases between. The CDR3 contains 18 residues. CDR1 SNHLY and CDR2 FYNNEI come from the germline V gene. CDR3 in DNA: TGTGCCAGCAGCCCCAACCCATGGACTTCTTCTGGGGCCAACGTCCTGACTTTC. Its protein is CASSPNPWTSSGANVLTF.

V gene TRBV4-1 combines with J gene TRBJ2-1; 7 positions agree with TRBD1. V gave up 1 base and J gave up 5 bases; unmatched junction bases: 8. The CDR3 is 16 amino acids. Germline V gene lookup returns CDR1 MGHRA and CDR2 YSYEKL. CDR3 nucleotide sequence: TGCGCCAGCAGCCAAGTACGGACAGGCCCCCACAATGAGCAGTTCTTC. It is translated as CASSQVRTGPHNEQFF.

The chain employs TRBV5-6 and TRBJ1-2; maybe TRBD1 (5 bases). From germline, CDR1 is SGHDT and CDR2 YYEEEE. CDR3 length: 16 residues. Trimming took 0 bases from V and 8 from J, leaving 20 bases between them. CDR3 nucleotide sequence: TGTGCCAGCAGCTTGGTGGGGGGAGTCGGTGTGTTGGGCTACACCTTC. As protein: CASSLVGGVGVLGYTF.

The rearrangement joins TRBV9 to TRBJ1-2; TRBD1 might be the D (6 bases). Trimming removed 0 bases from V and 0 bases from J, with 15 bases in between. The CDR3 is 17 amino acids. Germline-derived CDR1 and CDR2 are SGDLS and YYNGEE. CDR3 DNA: TGTGCCAGCAGCGTAGTAGGGGGACTGAGAGCTAACTATGGCTACACCTTC. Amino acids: CASSVVGGLRANYGYTF.

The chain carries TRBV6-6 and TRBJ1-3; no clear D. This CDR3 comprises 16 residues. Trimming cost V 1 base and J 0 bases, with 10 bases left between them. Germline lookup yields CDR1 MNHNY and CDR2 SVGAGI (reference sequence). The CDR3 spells CASSYFLANSGNTIYF. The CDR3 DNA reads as TGTGCCAGCAGTTACTTCCTGGCCAACTCTGGAAACACCATATATTTT.

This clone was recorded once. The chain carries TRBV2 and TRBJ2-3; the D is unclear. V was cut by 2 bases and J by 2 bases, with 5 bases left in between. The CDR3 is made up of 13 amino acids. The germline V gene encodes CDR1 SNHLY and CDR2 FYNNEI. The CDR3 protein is CASSERPTDTQYF. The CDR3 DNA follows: TGTGCCAGCAGTGAACGTCCCACAGATACGCAGTATTTT.

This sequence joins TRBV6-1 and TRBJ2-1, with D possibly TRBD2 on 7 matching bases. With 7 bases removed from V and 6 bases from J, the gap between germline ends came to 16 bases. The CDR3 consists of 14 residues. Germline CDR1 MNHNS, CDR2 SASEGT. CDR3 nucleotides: TGTGCCAGCATCGAATGGGGGGGGGCCAATGAGCAGTTCTTC. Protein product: CASIEWGGANEQFF.

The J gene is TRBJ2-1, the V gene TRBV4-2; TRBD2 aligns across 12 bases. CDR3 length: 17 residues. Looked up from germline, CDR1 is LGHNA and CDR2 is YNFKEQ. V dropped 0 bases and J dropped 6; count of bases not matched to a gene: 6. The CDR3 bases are TGTGCCAGCAGCCAAGAACGGCTAGCGGGGGGGCCCAATGAGCAGTTCTTC. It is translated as CASSQERLAGGPNEQFF.

The CDR3 nucleotides read TGTGCCAGCAGTGAAGGACAAAGAGTTAACTATGGCTACACCTTC. It codes for CASSEGQRVNYGYTF. This chain links TRBV6-1 with TRBJ1-2; no firm D call. This CDR3 is built from 15 residues. Germline V gives CDR1 MNHNS, CDR2 SASEGT. Trimming shortened V by 1 base and J by 1 base, and 10 bases separated the two germline ends.

The CDR3 DNA reads TGTGCCAGTAGTATAGTTCTCATTTCCAACACTGAAGCTTTCTTT. Encoded protein: CASSIVLISNTEAFF. V is TRBV19 and J is TRBJ1-1; D gene unclear. Trimming removed 1 base at V and 2 bases at J, with 11 bases between. The CDR3 extends over 15 amino acids. The germline V gene encodes CDR1 LNHDA and CDR2 SQIVND (reference sequence).

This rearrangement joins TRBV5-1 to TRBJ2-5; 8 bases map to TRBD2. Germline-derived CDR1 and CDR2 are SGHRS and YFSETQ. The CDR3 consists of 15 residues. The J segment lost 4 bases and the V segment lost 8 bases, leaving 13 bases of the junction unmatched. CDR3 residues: CASKEVRGGRETQYF. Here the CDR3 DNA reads TGCGCCAGTAAAGAGGTCCGGGGGGGCCGAGAGACCCAGTACTTC. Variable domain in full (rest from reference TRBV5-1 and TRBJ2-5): KAGVTQTPRYLIKTRGQQVTLSCSPISGHRSVSWYQQTPGQGLQFLFEYFSETQRNKGNFPGRFSGRQFSNSRSEMNVSTLELGDSALYLCASKEVRGGRETQYFGPGTRLLVL.

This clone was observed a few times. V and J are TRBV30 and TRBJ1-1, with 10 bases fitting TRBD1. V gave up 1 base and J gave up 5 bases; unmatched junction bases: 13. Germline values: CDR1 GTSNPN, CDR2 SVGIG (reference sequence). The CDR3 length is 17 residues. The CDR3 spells CAWSGLTGGDAVTEAFF. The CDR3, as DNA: TGTGCCTGGAGTGGCCTGACAGGGGGCGATGCCGTGACTGAAGCTTTCTTT. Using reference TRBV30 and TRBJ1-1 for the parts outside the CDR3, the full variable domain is SQTIHQWPATLVQPVGSPLSLECTVEGTSNPNLYWYRQAAGRGLQLLFYSVGIGQISSEVPQNLSASRPQDRQFILSSKKLLLSDSGFYLCAWSGLTGGDAVTEAFFGQGTRLTVV.

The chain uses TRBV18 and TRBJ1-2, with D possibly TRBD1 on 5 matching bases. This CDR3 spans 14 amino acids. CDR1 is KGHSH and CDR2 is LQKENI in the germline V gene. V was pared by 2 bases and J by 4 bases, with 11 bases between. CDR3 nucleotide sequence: TGTGCCAGCTCACCAACCGGGGCCTTCTATGGCTACACCTTC. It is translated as CASSPTGAFYGYTF.

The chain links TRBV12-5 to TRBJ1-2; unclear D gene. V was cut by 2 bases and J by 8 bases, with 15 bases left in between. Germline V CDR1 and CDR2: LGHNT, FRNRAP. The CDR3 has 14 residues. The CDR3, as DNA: TGTGCTAGTGGTTTGATTTCTCCAGCGGCGGGCTACACCTTC. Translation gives CASGLISPAAGYTF.

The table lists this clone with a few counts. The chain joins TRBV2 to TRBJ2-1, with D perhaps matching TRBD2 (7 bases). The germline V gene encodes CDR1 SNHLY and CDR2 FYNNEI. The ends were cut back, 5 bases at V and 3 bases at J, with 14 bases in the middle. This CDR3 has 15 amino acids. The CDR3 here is CASSTGGGGYNEQFF. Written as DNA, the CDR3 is TGTGCCAGCAGTACTGGGGGGGGCGGCTACAATGAGCAGTTCTTC. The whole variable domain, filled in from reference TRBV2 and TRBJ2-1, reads EPEVTQTPSHQVTQMGQEVILRCVPISNHLYFYWYRQILGQKVEFLVSFYNNEISEKSEIFDDQFSVERPDGSNFTLKIRSTKLEDSAMYFCASSTGGGGYNEQFFGPGTRLTVL.

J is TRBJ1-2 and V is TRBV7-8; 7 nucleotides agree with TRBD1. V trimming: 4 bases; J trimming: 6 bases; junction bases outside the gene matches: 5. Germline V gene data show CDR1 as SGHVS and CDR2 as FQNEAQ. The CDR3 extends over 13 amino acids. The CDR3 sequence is CASSSDRLDGYTF. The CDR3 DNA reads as TGTGCCAGCAGCTCGGACAGGTTAGATGGCTACACCTTC.

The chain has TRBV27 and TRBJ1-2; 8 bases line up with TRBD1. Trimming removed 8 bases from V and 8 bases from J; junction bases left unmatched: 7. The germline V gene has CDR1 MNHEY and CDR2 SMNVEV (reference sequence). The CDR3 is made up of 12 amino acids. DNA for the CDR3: TGTGCCAGCCCCTACGGACAGGGAGGCTACACCTTC. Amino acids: CASPYGQGGYTF.

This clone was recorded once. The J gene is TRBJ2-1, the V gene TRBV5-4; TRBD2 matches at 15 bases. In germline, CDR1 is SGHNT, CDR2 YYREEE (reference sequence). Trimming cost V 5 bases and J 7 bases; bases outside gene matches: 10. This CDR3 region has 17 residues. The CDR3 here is CASRPGTSGGTQNEQFF. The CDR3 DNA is TGTGCCAGCAGGCCCGGGACTAGCGGGGGGACGCAAAATGAGCAGTTCTTC.